A single T cell receptor beta chain is shown here with its context. These data originate in a study of blood T cell repertoires in COVID-19. CDR1 and CDR2 (germline): SGHTS, YDEGEE. The CDR3 sequence is 12 residues long. Trimming removed 4 bases at V and 3 bases at J, with 7 bases between. Assay: immunoSEQ multiplex PCR; the TCRdb copy retains only in-frame clones and omits some. The sample lists roughly 100,000 clones; approximately 84% were seen once. The sample was peripheral blood. This sequence originates from a human donor in a cohort sampled during active COVID-19. V gene TRBV5-8 combines with J gene TRBJ1-2; D is unresolved. The chain's CDR3 is CASSPVDYGYTF. The CDR3 DNA is TGTGCCAGCAGCCCCGTAGACTATGGCTACACCTTC.